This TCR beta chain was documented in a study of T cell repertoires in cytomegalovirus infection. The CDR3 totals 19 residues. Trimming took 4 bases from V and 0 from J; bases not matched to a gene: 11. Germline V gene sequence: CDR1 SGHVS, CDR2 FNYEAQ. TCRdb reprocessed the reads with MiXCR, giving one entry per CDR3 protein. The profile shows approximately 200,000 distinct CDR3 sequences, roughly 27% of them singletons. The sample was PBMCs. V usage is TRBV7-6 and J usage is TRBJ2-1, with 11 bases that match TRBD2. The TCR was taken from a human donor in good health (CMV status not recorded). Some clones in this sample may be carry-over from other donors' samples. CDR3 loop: CASSSSLAGVMSSYNEQFF. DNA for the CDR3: TGTGCCAGCAGCTCGTCACTAGCGGGGGTTATGAGCTCCTACAATGAGCAGTTCTTC.